This T cell receptor (beta chain) was observed in a study of OX40 agonist ivuxolimab in advanced cancers. Background on the study: Partial responses were achieved by three patients, of whom one had hepatocellular carcinoma and two had cutaneous melanoma.

Study outcomes and limitations: The expanded peripheral T cells' antigen specificity was not determined.

Blood samples were obtained at baseline, cycle 4 day 1, and cycle 7 day 1. V lost 3 bases, J lost 1 base, and 10 bases lay in between. The CDR3 is 15 residues long. With regard to this clone: Its matching antigen is unknown.

Profiling relied on immunoSEQ multiplex PCR, and the TCRdb table lists in-frame clones only, not all of them. The top ten clones hold 0.5% to 0.65% of a sample with about 100,000 clones, around 93% of them seen once. The clonotype comes from an adult with an advanced solid tumor such as melanoma, head and neck, liver or kidney cancer. The sample in question was CD4+ or CD8+ T cells sorted from blood, obtained in a trial of the OX40 agonist ivuxolimab. The V call is TRBV23-1, the J call TRBJ2-4; tentative D call: TRBD1 (6 bases). TRBV23-1 is filed as an ORF, its function uncertain. Here the CDR3 DNA reads TGCGCCAGCAGTCAGGGGGCTAATGCCAAAAACATTCAGTACTTC. This codes for CASSQGANAKNIQYF.